This TCR beta chain originates from a study of blood T cell repertoires in COVID-19. Libraries were prepared by immunoSEQ multiplex PCR; TCRdb keeps only in-frame clonotypes and omits some of them. The sample holds 230,000 or so clones; 90% are singletons and the top ten take approximately 2.3%. Trimming pared 2 bases from V and 5 bases from J, leaving 10 bases between. The CDR3 is made up of 14 amino acids. Germline lookup yields CDR1 SGHTA and CDR2 FQGNSA. This sequence originates from a woman aged 60-75 years with COVID-19, enrolled during active disease. Material for sequencing was peripheral blood. The rearrangement uses TRBV7-2 and TRBJ2-1; D unclear. The CDR3, as DNA: TGTGCCAGCAGCTTAAGGCAGGCGAACAATGAGCAGTTCTTC. It encodes CASSLRQANNEQFF.